A single T cell receptor (beta chain) is shown here with its context. This entry is derived from a study of blood T cell repertoires in COVID-19. Study details: There were acute and convalescent COVID-19 samples, and they came from the United States, Italy and Spain. Sample material is recorded as cDNA or gDNA derived from T cells, B-cell-depleted T cells, or PBMCs.

The CDR3 extends over 12 amino acids. The germline gives CDR1 SQVTM, CDR2 ANQGSEA. V dropped 6 bases and J dropped 2 bases, with 9 bases sitting between them. Study processing details: The authors estimated nucleated cell counts from reference gene primer amplification. The assay was immunoSEQ multiplex PCR, and TCRdb's table has in-frame clones only and misses some. V, J and clone size were drawn from that table, and D and trimming were deduced from the DNA. The sample holds 11,000 to 15,000 clones, more than 80% seen once. The receptor comes from a middle-aged man with active COVID-19. Sequenced sample: peripheral blood. The V call is TRBV29-1, the J call TRBJ2-3; D possibly corresponds to TRBD1 (5 bases). The CDR3 bases are TGCAGCGTACTACAGGACACAGATACGCAGTATTTT. It specifies CSVLQDTDTQYF.